These 24 T cell receptor beta chains came from one sample sequenced in a study of T-cell reconstitution after alpha-beta-depleted transplantation in children. Unique molecular identifiers were used to barcode this TCRbeta library. TCRdb passed the PCR reads through MiXCR, listing each CDR3 protein once. Of fewer than 500,000 distinct CDR3 sequences in the sample, 43% were seen once. The sequences come from PBMCs, collected before TCRalphabeta/CD19-depleted stem cell transplant. These receptor sequences come from a girl between 2 and 10 years old with aplastic anemia, due to receive a stem cell transplant.

There are many counts of this clonotype. The genes are TRBV3-1 and TRBJ2-5; 13 nucleotides agree with TRBD2. The J segment lost 0 bases and the V segment lost 4 bases, leaving 5 bases of the junction unmatched. Germline values: CDR1 LGHDT, CDR2 YNNKEL (reference sequence). The CDR3 is made up of 17 amino acids. CDR3 sequence (DNA): TGTGCCAGCAGCCTTGGGACTAGCGGGGTGTACCAAGAGACCCAGTACTTC. The encoded protein is CASSLGTSGVYQETQYF.

The V and J genes are TRBV7-9 and TRBJ1-4; D perhaps matches TRBD1 (6 bases). Deletions cut 5 bases from V and 14 bases from J, with 21 bases between. Germline CDR1 and CDR2: SEHNR and FQNEAQ (reference sequence). The CDR3 loop spans 14 amino acids. CDR3 amino acids: CASSPDRHGGVLFF. The CDR3 DNA is TGTGCCAGCAGCCCCGACAGGCATGGCGGGGTTCTGTTTTTT.

Written as DNA, the CDR3 is TGTGCCAGCAGTTATATGGCAGCGTTATCCTACGAGCAGTACTTC. Its protein is CASSYMAALSYEQYF. This chain uses TRBV6-5 with TRBJ2-7; unclear D gene. V lost 3 bases and J lost 1, with 13 bases in between. Germline CDR1 and CDR2: MNHEY and SVGAGI. The CDR3 is made up of 15 amino acids.

By share, this clonotype ranks as medium-sized. The chain has TRBV24-1 and TRBJ2-2, with unresolved D. This CDR3 has 12 residues. Germline V gene lookup returns CDR1 KGHDR and CDR2 SFDVKD. V lost 4 bases and J lost 2, with 1 base in between. In nucleotides, the CDR3 is TGTGCCACCAGTGACAACACCGGGGAGCTGTTTTTT. Translated: CATSDNTGELFF.

The genes are TRBV11-3 and TRBJ2-3, with D uncertain. This CDR3 has 13 amino acids. In germline, CDR1 is SGHNT, CDR2 YENEEA. The V end was cut by 1 base, the J end by 4 bases, with 6 bases between. The CDR3 nucleotides read TGTGCCAGCAGCTTAGGTTTCGCAGATACGCAGTATTTT. Translating it yields CASSLGFADTQYF.

This clonotype was picked up many times. CDR3 protein: CSASGPGQIMNTEAFF. The CDR3 DNA sequence: TGCAGTGCTAGCGGACCGGGACAAATAATGAACACTGAAGCTTTCTTT. The chain uses TRBV20-1 and TRBJ1-1; possibly TRBD1 for D (6 bases). V was clipped by 3 bases and J by 0 bases, with 17 bases between them. Looked up from germline, CDR1 is DFQATT and CDR2 is SNEGSKA (reference sequence). This CDR3 contains 16 residues.

In its sample, this clonotype was seen a few times. The chain carries TRBV28 and TRBJ2-7; 9 bases line up with TRBD1. The V gene end was trimmed by 6 bases and the J gene end by 12 bases; junction bases not matched to a gene: 9. This CDR3 is built from 12 residues. Germline V gene data show CDR1 as MDHEN and CDR2 as SYDVKM. The CDR3 DNA reads as TGTGCCAGCAGGCTGGGACAGGGTCGTTTGTACTTC. Protein sequence: CASRLGQGRLYF.

This clonotype was picked up one time. The chain recombines TRBV6-1 with TRBJ2-7, with TRBD2 as a possible D gene (5 bases). The V and J ends lost 6 bases and 5 bases respectively, with 14 bases between them. This CDR3 region has 13 residues. Looked up from germline, CDR1 is MNHNS and CDR2 is SASEGT. CDR3 amino acids: CASRPLLVHEQYF. The CDR3 region has the DNA TGTGCCAGCAGACCCCTACTAGTTCACGAGCAGTACTTC.

V and J are TRBV7-6 and TRBJ2-5, with TRBD1 identical over 7 bases. Per germline, CDR1 SGHVS and CDR2 FNYEAQ. This CDR3 has 13 residues. Trimming cost V 3 bases and J 8 bases; bases outside gene matches: 6. The CDR3 protein is CASSLDRQGTQYF. As DNA, the CDR3 is TGTGCCAGCAGCTTGGACAGGCAAGGCACCCAGTACTTC. Variable domain in full (rest from reference TRBV7-6 and TRBJ2-5): GAGVSQSPRYKVTKRGQDVALRCDPISGHVSLYWYRQALGQGPEFLTYFNYEAQQDKSGLPNDRFSAERPEGSISTLTIQRTEQRDSAMYRCASSLDRQGTQYFGPGTRLLVL.

This clonotype was seen many times. The CDR3 DNA follows: TGCAGTGCTAGTGAGACTAACGGAAATACGCAGTATTTT. This sequence encodes CSASETNGNTQYF. The chain employs TRBV20-1 and TRBJ2-3; D might be TRBD2 (5 bases). V lost 3 bases, J lost 7 bases, and 14 bases lay in between. Germline CDR1 DFQATT, CDR2 SNEGSKA (reference sequence). This CDR3 contains 13 residues.

V gene TRBV7-2 combines with J gene TRBJ1-4, with 12 positions matching TRBD1. CDR3 size: 15 residues. Trimming took 5 bases from V and 7 from J; bases not matched to a gene: 5. CDR1 SGHTA and CDR2 FQGNSA come from the germline V gene. The CDR3 DNA reads as TGTGCCAGCAGCCCTAGGGACAGGGGGCGTGAAAAACTGTTTTTT. Its protein product is CASSPRDRGREKLFF.

This chain joins TRBV11-2 and TRBJ1-6; the D is unclear. The germline CDR1 and CDR2 sequences are SGHAT and FQNNGV. This CDR3 is 15 amino acids long. V lost 0 bases and J lost 10, with 13 bases in between. The CDR3 protein is CASSLDGPGRSPLHF. Here the CDR3 DNA reads TGTGCCAGCAGCTTAGATGGTCCAGGAAGATCACCCCTCCACTTT. Combining the CDR3 with reference TRBV11-2 and TRBJ1-6 gives the whole variable domain EAGVAQSPRYKIIEKRQSVAFWCNPISGHATLYWYQQILGQGPKLLIQFQNNGVVDDSQLPKDRFSAERLKGVDSTLKIQPAKLEDSAVYLCASSLDGPGRSPLHFGNGTRLTVT.

This clonotype was observed a handful of times. This chain uses TRBV5-5 with TRBJ2-2, with unresolved D. Germline V gene data show CDR1 as SGHKS and CDR2 as YYEKEE (reference sequence). This CDR3 contains 14 residues. V lost 2 bases, J lost 6 bases, and 11 bases lay in between. This CDR3 is CASSFRAPAGELFF. The CDR3 coding sequence is TGTGCCAGCAGCTTTAGGGCGCCGGCCGGGGAGCTGTTTTTT. The full variable domain, its missing parts supplied by reference TRBV5-5 and TRBJ2-2, is DAGVTQSPTHLIKTRGQQVTLRCSPISGHKSVSWYQQVLGQGPQFIFQYYEKEERGRGNFPDRFSARQFPNYSSELNVNALLLGDSALYLCASSFRAPAGELFFGEGSRLTVL.

The chain carries TRBV5-5 and TRBJ2-5; D might be TRBD2 (6 bases). The CDR3 is 16 amino acids. CDR1 is SGHKS, CDR2 YYEKEE, per germline (reference sequence). The germline V and J ends were trimmed by 4 bases and 4 bases, with 20 bases remaining between them. The CDR3 DNA follows: TGTGCCAGCAGCCACTCAGAAGGGCGGGGACGAGAGACCCAGTACTTC. Its protein product is CASSHSEGRGRETQYF.

The chain has TRBV20-1 and TRBJ2-7; possibly TRBD1 or TRBD2 for D (5 bases each). CDR3 length: 12 residues. The germline CDR1 and CDR2 sequences are DFQATT and SNEGSKA (reference sequence). With 6 bases removed from V and 6 bases from J, the gap between germline ends came to 15 bases. CDR3 coding DNA: TGCAGTGCAGAGGGACCTAGACTCGAGCAGTACTTC. It encodes CSAEGPRLEQYF.

The chain is built from TRBV6-2 or TRBV6-3 and TRBJ2-3; D is perhaps TRBD1 or TRBD2 (5 bases each). Germline V gene lookup returns CDR1 MNHEY and CDR2 SVGEGT. CDR3 length: 16 amino acids. V was shortened by 3 bases and J by 4 bases, with 17 bases between the two germline ends. The CDR3 nucleotides are TGTGCCAGCAGTTATTCGGCCCTTTTGGGACCAGATACGCAGTATTTT. Protein product: CASSYSALLGPDTQYF.

The CDR3 region is CASSLERGGRAETQYF. CDR3 coding DNA: TGTGCCAGCAGCTTGGAAAGGGGCGGGAGAGCGGAGACCCAGTACTTC. The chain joins TRBV5-8 to TRBJ2-5; TRBD2 agrees at 7 bases. Germline CDR1 is SGHTS and CDR2 is YDEGEE. The CDR3 length is 16 residues. Trimming cost V 0 bases and J 5 bases; bases outside gene matches: 10.

This clonotype was counted a few times. This sequence joins TRBV24-1 and TRBJ2-7; 7 bases match TRBD1. Germline CDR1 and CDR2: KGHDR and SFDVKD. This CDR3 has 15 residues. V lost 5 bases, J lost 3 bases, and 9 bases stayed unmatched. DNA of the CDR3: TGTGCCACCAGTGCCGAGGGTCCAGGGGGCTACGAGCAGTACTTC. Its protein is CATSAEGPGGYEQYF.

J is TRBJ2-7 and V is TRBV20-1, with D perhaps being TRBD1 or TRBD2 (5 bases each). The CDR3 length is 12 residues. The V gene's germline CDR1 is DFQATT and CDR2 SNEGSKA (reference sequence). Trimming removed 4 bases from V and 3 bases from J, with 10 bases in between. DNA of the CDR3: TGCAGTGCTATGGGACCGGGCTACGAGCAGTACTTC. As protein: CSAMGPGYEQYF.

This clonotype was seen a handful of times. The chain recombines TRBV29-1 with TRBJ1-1; D possibly corresponds to TRBD1 (6 bases). Germline assignment: CDR1 SQVTM and CDR2 ANQGSEA. V dropped 2 bases and J dropped 3 bases, with 16 bases sitting between them. The CDR3 runs to 15 residues. CDR3 residues: CSVEYFTRGYTEAFF. CDR3 in DNA: TGCAGCGTTGAATACTTCACCAGGGGATACACTGAAGCTTTCTTT.

The chain uses TRBV29-1 and TRBJ2-7, with D hard to call. The CDR3 is 10 amino acids. Germline V gives CDR1 SQVTM, CDR2 ANQGSEA. Trimming shortened V by 5 bases and J by 1 base, and 3 bases separated the two germline ends. The CDR3 DNA follows: TGCAGCGTTTGGTCCTACGAGCAGTACTTC. It codes for CSVWSYEQYF.

In its sample, this clonotype was seen many times. This chain joins TRBV12-3 or TRBV12-4 and TRBJ1-5, with D tentatively TRBD1 (5 bases). The CDR3 is 14 amino acids. V shed 7 bases and J shed 2 bases, with 12 bases lying between them. The CDR3, as DNA: TGTGCCAGCACCCAGGGTTTAGGCAATCAGCCCCAGCATTTT. Its translation is CASTQGLGNQPQHF.

This chain links TRBV20-1 with TRBJ2-1; D may match TRBD1 or TRBD2 (5 bases each). V lost 5 bases to trimming and J lost 8 bases, with 22 bases between them. The CDR3 runs 15 residues. Germline V gene sequence: CDR1 DFQATT, CDR2 SNEGSKA (reference sequence). The CDR3 reads CSAERGESARDEQFF. The CDR3 DNA reads TGCAGTGCTGAACGAGGGGAATCGGCTAGGGATGAGCAGTTCTTC.

This chain joins TRBV6-4 and TRBJ2-3, with 8 bases lining up with TRBD2. Per the germline V gene, CDR1 is MRHNA and CDR2 is SNTAGT. This CDR3 is 13 amino acids long. V gave up 4 bases and J gave up 6 bases; unmatched junction bases: 3. CDR3 coding DNA: TGTGCCAGCAGTGGACAGCGGGGGGATACGCAGTATTTT. Protein product: CASSGQRGDTQYF.